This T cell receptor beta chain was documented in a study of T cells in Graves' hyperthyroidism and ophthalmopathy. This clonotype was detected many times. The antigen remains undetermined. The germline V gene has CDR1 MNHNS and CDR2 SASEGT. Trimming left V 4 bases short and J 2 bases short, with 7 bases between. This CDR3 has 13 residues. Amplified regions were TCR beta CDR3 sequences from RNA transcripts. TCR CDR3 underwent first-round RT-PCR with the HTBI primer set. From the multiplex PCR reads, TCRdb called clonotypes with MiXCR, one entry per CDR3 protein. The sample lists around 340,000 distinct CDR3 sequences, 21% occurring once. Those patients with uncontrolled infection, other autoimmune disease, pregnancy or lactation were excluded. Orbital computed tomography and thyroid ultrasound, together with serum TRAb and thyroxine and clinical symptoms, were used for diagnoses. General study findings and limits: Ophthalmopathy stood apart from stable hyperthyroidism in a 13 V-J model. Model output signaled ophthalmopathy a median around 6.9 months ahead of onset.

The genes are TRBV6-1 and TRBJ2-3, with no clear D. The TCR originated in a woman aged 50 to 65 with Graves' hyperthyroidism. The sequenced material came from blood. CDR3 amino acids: CASSVGNTDTQYF. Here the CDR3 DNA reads TGTGCCAGCAGTGTTGGAAACACAGATACGCAGTATTTT.